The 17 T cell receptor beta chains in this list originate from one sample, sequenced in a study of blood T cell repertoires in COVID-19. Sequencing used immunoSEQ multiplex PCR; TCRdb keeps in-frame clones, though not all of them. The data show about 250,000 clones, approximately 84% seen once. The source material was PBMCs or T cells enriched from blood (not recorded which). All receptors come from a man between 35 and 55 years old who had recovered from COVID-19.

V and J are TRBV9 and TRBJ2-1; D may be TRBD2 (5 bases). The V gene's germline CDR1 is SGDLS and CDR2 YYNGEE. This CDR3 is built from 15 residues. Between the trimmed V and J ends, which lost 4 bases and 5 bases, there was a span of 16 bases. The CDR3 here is CASSPRSGADNEQFF. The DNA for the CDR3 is TGTGCCAGCAGCCCCCGAAGCGGAGCCGACAATGAGCAGTTCTTC.

The DNA of the CDR3 is TGTGCCAGCGGGACAGGTACCTACGAGCAGTACTTC. This sequence encodes CASGTGTYEQYF. This chain joins TRBV28 and TRBJ2-7, with 8 positions matching TRBD1. The CDR3 has 12 residues. The germline V gene encodes CDR1 MDHEN and CDR2 SYDVKM. Trimming at V came to 8 bases and at J to 2 bases, leaving 2 bases not matched to a gene. The full variable domain, with the rest looked up from reference TRBV28 and TRBJ2-7, is DVKVTQSSRYLVKRTGEKVFLECVQDMDHENMFWYRQDPGLGLRLIYFSYDVKMKEKGDIPEGYSVSREKKERFSLILESASTNQTSMYLCASGTGTYEQYFGPGTRLTVT.

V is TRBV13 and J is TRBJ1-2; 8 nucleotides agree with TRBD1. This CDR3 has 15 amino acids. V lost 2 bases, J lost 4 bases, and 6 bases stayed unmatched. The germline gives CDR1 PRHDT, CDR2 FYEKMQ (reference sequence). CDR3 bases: TGTGCCAGCAGCTTATTGGCAGGACAGGGCTATGGCTACACCTTC. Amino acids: CASSLLAGQGYGYTF. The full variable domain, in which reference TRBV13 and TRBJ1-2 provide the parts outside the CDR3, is AAGVIQSPRHLIKEKRETATLKCYPIPRHDTVYWYQQGPGQDPQFLISFYEKMQSDKGSIPDRFSAQQFSDYHSELNMSSLELGDSALYFCASSLLAGQGYGYTFGSGTRLTVV.

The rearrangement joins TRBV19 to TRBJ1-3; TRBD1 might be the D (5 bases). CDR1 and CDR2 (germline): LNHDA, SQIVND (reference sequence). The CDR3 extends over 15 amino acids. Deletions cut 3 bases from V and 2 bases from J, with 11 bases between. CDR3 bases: TGTGCCAGTAGTATGTATGGGGGGACTGGAAACACCATATATTTT. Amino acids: CASSMYGGTGNTIYF.

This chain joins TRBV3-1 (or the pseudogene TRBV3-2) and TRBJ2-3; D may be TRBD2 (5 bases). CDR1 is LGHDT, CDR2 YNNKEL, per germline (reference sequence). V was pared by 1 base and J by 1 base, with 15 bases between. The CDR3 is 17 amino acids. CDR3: CASSQGVRDVGTDTQYF. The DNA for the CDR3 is TGTGCCAGCAGCCAAGGGGTACGGGATGTGGGCACAGATACGCAGTATTTT.

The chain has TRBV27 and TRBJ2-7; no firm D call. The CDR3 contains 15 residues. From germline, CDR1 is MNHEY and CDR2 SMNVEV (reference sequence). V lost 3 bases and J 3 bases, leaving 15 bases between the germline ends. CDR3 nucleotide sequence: TGTGCCAGCAGTTTTGAGCCAGGAACCTACTACGAGCAGTACTTC. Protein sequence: CASSFEPGTYYEQYF.

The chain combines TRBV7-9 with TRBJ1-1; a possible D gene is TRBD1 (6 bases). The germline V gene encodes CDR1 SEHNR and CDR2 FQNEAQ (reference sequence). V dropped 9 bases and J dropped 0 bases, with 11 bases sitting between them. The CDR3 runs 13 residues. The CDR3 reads CASGGHLNTEAFF. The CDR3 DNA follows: TGTGCCAGTGGGGGACACTTGAACACTGAAGCTTTCTTT.

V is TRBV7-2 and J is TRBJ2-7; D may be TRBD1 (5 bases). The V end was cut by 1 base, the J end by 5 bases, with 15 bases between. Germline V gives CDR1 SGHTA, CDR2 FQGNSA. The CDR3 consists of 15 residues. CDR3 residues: CASSLEPGRNDEQYF. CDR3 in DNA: TGTGCCAGCAGCTTAGAGCCAGGGCGAAACGACGAGCAGTACTTC.

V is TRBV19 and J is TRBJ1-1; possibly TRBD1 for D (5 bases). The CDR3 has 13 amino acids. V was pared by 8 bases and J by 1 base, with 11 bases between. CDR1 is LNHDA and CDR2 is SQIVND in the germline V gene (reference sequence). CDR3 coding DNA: TGTGCCAGTCTTATCGGGGGGAACACTGAAGCTTTCTTT. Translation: CASLIGGNTEAFF.

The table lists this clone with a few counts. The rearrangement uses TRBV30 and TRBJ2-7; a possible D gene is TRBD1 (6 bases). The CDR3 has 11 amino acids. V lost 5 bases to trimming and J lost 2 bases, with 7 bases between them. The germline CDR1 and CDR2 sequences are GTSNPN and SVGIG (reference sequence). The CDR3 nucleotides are TGTGCCTGGGCAGGGGCCTACGAGCAGTACTTC. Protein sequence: CAWAGAYEQYF. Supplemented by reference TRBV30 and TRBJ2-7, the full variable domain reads SQTIHQWPATLVQPVGSPLSLECTVEGTSNPNLYWYRQAAGRGLQLLFYSVGIGQISSEVPQNLSASRPQDRQFILSSKKLLLSDSGFYLCAWAGAYEQYFGPGTRLTVT.

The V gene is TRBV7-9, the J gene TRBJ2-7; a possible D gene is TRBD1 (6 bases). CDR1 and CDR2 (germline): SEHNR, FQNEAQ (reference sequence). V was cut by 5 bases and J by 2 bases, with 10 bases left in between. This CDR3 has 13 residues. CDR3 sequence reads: CASSPTGAYEQYF. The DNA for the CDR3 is TGTGCCAGCAGCCCGACAGGAGCCTACGAGCAGTACTTC.

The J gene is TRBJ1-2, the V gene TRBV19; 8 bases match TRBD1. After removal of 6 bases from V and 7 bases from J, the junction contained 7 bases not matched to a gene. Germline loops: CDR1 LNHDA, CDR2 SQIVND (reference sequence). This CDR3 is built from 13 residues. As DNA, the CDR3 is TGTGCCAGTAGGCACGGACAGGGCGGTGGCTACACCTTC. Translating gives CASRHGQGGGYTF.

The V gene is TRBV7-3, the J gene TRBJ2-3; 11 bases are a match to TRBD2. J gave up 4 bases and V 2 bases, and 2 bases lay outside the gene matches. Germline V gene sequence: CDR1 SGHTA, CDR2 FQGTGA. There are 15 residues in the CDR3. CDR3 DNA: TGTGCCAGCAGCTTAGGTAGCGGGGGGGCAGATACGCAGTATTTT. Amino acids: CASSLGSGGADTQYF. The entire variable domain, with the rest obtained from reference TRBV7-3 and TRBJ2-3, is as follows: GAGVSQTPSNKVTEKGKYVELRCDPISGHTALYWYRQSLGQGPEFLIYFQGTGAADDSGLPNDRFFAVRPEGSVSTLKIQRTERGDSAVYLCASSLGSGGADTQYFGPGTRLTVL.

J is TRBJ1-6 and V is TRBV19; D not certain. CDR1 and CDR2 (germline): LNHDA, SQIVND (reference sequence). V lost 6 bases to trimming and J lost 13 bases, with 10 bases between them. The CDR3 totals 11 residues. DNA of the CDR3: TGTGCCAGTAGCCCTGCGGGTCCCCTCCACTTT. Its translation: CASSPAGPLHF.

The CDR3 protein is CASREEANSGNTIYF. The CDR3 coding sequence is TGTGCCAGCAGAGAGGAGGCTAACTCTGGAAACACCATATATTTT. The rearrangement joins TRBV28 to TRBJ1-3; D not certain. This CDR3 comprises 15 residues. The germline gives CDR1 MDHEN, CDR2 SYDVKM. The V end lost 6 bases, the J end lost 0 bases, and 12 bases lay between the germline ends.

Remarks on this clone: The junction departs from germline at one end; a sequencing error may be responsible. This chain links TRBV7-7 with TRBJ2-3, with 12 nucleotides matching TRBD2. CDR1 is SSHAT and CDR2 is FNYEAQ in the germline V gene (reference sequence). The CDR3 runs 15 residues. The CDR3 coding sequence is TGTGCTAGCAGCGTGGGACTAGCGGGCCAGGATACGCAGTATTTT. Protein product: CASSVGLAGQDTQYF.

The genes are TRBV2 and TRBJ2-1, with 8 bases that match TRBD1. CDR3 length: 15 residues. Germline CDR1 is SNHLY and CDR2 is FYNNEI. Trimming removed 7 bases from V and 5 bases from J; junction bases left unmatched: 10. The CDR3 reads CASIKTGQENNEQFF. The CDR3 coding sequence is TGTGCCAGCATCAAAACGGGACAGGAAAACAATGAGCAGTTCTTC. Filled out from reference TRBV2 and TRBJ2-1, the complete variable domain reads EPEVTQTPSHQVTQMGQEVILRCVPISNHLYFYWYRQILGQKVEFLVSFYNNEISEKSEIFDDQFSVERPDGSNFTLKIRSTKLEDSAMYFCASIKTGQENNEQFFGPGTRLTVL.